This T cell receptor beta chain was retrieved from a study of CD4+ T cells in melanoma. This clone was detected only once. The antigen is undetermined. The repertoire was sequenced with immunoSEQ multiplex PCR; TCRdb's copy has only in-frame clones and lacks some. The repertoire consists of around 130,000 clones, with around nine tenths occurring once and the leading ten covering about 1.5%. Study results and limitations: Reportedly, melanoma neoantigen-specific CD4+ T cells showed varied differentiation states. CD8+ T cell, macrophage and B cell function reportedly correlated with neoantigen-specific CD4+ T cells.

The clonotype originates from a human donor with melanoma.

The CDR3 region has the DNA TGTGCCGCCGGAGCACAGGATGACTCACCCCTCCACTTT. Protein product: CAAGAQDDSPLHF. This rearrangement joins TRBV30 to TRBJ1-6, with D possibly TRBD1 on 5 matching bases. CDR3 length equals 13 residues. The germline V and J ends were trimmed by 8 bases and 10 bases, with 18 bases remaining between them. Germline V lookup: CDR1 GTSNPN, CDR2 SVGIG (reference sequence).